A single sample is the source of the 18 T cell receptor beta chains below, sequenced in a study of blood T cells in healthy people across ages (dated by TCRdb to the mid-2010s). The method behind the library was 5' RACE. Sequencing relied on an Illumina HiSeq 2500. A second about 7 to 11 cycle PCR used a sample-barcoded 5' primer and a J-beta primer mix. TCRdb took the public reads, trimmed them with fastp at Q25, ran MiXCR for clone calling and kept in-frame beta chains. Each entry merges the rows of one CDR3 protein and shows their most common DNA and genes. Counted in this sample were around 990,000 distinct CDR3 sequences; around two fifths of them appeared once. The ten largest clones capture around 13% of the sample. Sequencing input: blood. These receptors originate from a man aged 18 to 30 in good health.

This clonotype was seen a handful of times. The rearrangement links TRBV20-1 to TRBJ1-2, with TRBD1 as a possible D gene (6 bases). V lost 6 bases and J lost 10, with 18 bases in between. There are 12 residues in the CDR3. Germline CDR1 is DFQATT and CDR2 is SNEGSKA (reference sequence). DNA of the CDR3: TGCAGTGCGAGGGAGCAGGGGAACGTCTACACCTTC. This gives the protein CSAREQGNVYTF.

CDR3 in amino acids: CASSLAPPQGRSEAFF. CDR3 sequence (DNA): TGTGCCAGCAGCTTAGCCCCACCACAGGGGAGGAGTGAAGCTTTCTTT. The rearrangement links TRBV7-2 to TRBJ1-1, with 7 positions matching TRBD1. V trimming: 0 bases; J trimming: 7 bases; junction bases outside the gene matches: 11. Looked up from germline, CDR1 is SGHTA and CDR2 is FQGNSA. The CDR3 contains 16 residues. Full variable domain (remainder filled in from reference TRBV7-2 and TRBJ1-1): GAGVSQSPSNKVTEKGKDVELRCDPISGHTALYWYRQSLGQGLEFLIYFQGNSAPDKSGLPSDRFSAERTGGSVSTLTIQRTQQEDSAVYLCASSLAPPQGRSEAFFGQGTRLTVV.

The rearrangement uses TRBV14 and TRBJ2-5; D tentatively reads TRBD1 or TRBD2 (5 bases each). The CDR3 spans 15 residues. Trimming left V 4 bases short and J 0 bases short, with 12 bases between. Germline-derived CDR1 and CDR2 are SGHDN and FVKESK. CDR3: CASSRKTGHQETQYF. The CDR3 bases are TGTGCCAGCAGCCGTAAGACGGGACACCAAGAGACCCAGTACTTC.

This sequence joins TRBV20-1 and TRBJ2-5; TRBD2 aligns across 10 bases. The germline V gene has CDR1 DFQATT and CDR2 SNEGSKA (reference sequence). V shed 3 bases and J 1 base; nucleotides not matched to a gene: 11. The CDR3 is made up of 17 amino acids. The DNA of the CDR3 is TGCAGTGCTAGGAGTGCTAGCGGGAGATCTCCCCAAGAGACCCAGTACTTC. Amino acid sequence: CSARSASGRSPQETQYF.

On this clonotype: An end of the junction differs from the germline gene, which may be a read error. The rearrangement uses TRBV29-1 and TRBJ1-4; D gene ambiguous. Germline V gene sequence: CDR1 SQVTM, CDR2 ANQGSEA. The CDR3 sequence is 14 residues long. The CDR3 nucleotides are TGCAGCGTTGAAGATCACCTGAATAATGTAAAACTGTTTTTT. It encodes CSVEDHLNNVKLFF.

This sequence joins TRBV5-1 and TRBJ1-1; 9 bases match TRBD1. V lost 0 bases and J lost 6; bases outside the gene matches: 12. The germline CDR1 and CDR2 sequences are SGHRS and YFSETQ. This CDR3 has 17 amino acids. CDR3 bases: TGCGCCAGCAGCTTGGAACTAAGACAGGGGGTTCCCTCTGAAGCTTTCTTT. Encoded protein: CASSLELRQGVPSEAFF.

The gene calls are TRBV28 and TRBJ1-4; D perhaps matches TRBD1 (6 bases). Germline V lookup: CDR1 MDHEN, CDR2 SYDVKM. V was trimmed by 8 bases and J by 8 bases, leaving 21 bases between them. There are 15 residues in the CDR3. The CDR3 DNA sequence: TGTGCCAGCTCTCTCTCCCACAGGGATTGGGAAAAACTGTTTTTT. Protein product: CASSLSHRDWEKLFF.

This clonotype has only a few counts. Written as DNA, the CDR3 is TGTGCCAGCAGTTACTCCGTCATGAACGCGGCTTTCTTT. Translation: CASSYSVMNAAFF. The chain is built from TRBV6-2 or TRBV6-3 and TRBJ1-1; D gene unclear. CDR1 is MNHEY, CDR2 SVGEGT, per germline. The CDR3 has 13 residues. V was pared by 0 bases and J by 11 bases, with 13 bases between.

The chain joins TRBV20-1 to TRBJ2-3; D perhaps matches TRBD2 (7 bases). The length of the CDR3 is 16 residues. The ends were cut back, 6 bases at V and 0 bases at J, with 19 bases in the middle. Germline loops: CDR1 DFQATT, CDR2 SNEGSKA (reference sequence). Written as DNA, the CDR3 is TGCAGTGCCCACCCCGGGGGGCCGATGAGCACAGATACGCAGTATTTT. Its protein is CSAHPGGPMSTDTQYF.

There are a few counts of this clonotype. The gene calls are TRBV12-3 or TRBV12-4 and TRBJ2-5; the D gene is possibly TRBD1 (6 bases). Between the trimmed V and J ends, which lost 1 base and 9 bases, there was a span of 12 bases. The CDR3 is made up of 13 amino acids. The DNA for the CDR3 is TGTGCCAGCAGTTTAGATCCCCCAGGGGCCCAGTACTTC. The encoded protein is CASSLDPPGAQYF.

The chain recombines TRBV20-1 with TRBJ1-2; D gene uncertain. CDR1 is DFQATT and CDR2 is SNEGSKA in the germline V gene (reference sequence). The V gene lost 4 bases and the J gene lost 4 bases, with 10 bases spanning the gap. CDR3 length: 12 amino acids. The CDR3 spells CSATSDPYGYTF. CDR3 DNA sequence: TGCAGTGCTACCAGTGATCCCTATGGCTACACCTTC.

V and J are TRBV2 and TRBJ1-5; D gene unclear. V dropped 6 bases and J dropped 3 bases, with 9 bases sitting between them. This CDR3 has 13 residues. Germline assignment: CDR1 SNHLY and CDR2 FYNNEI. The CDR3 loop reads CASSERDNQPQHF. The CDR3 DNA follows: TGTGCCAGCAGCGAACGGGACAATCAGCCCCAGCATTTT. Combining the CDR3 with reference TRBV2 and TRBJ1-5 gives the whole variable domain EPEVTQTPSHQVTQMGQEVILRCVPISNHLYFYWYRQILGQKVEFLVSFYNNEISEKSEIFDDQFSVERPDGSNFTLKIRSTKLEDSAMYFCASSERDNQPQHFGDGTRLSIL.

The V and J genes are TRBV3-1 and TRBJ2-3; D gene unclear. Per the germline V gene, CDR1 is LGHDT and CDR2 is YNNKEL (reference sequence). CDR3 length: 16 amino acids. V was cut by 2 bases and J by 2 bases, with 14 bases left in between. Here the CDR3 DNA reads TGTGCCAGCAGCCAAAAGAAGTGGGGATACACAGATACGCAGTATTTT. Protein sequence: CASSQKKWGYTDTQYF.

CDR3 region: CASSQAASLSYEQYF. CDR3 coding DNA: TGCGCCAGCAGCCAAGCAGCTTCCTTATCCTACGAGCAGTACTTC. The chain recombines TRBV4-1 with TRBJ2-7; no reliable D call. Germline CDR1 is MGHRA and CDR2 is YSYEKL. The CDR3 length is 15 residues. V was cut by 1 base and J by 1 base, with 11 bases left in between.

This clonotype occurred a few times. J is TRBJ1-1 and V is TRBV20-1; maybe TRBD1 (5 bases). This CDR3 region has 17 residues. Germline CDR1 reads DFQATT; CDR2 reads SNEGSKA (reference sequence). Trimming took off 2 bases at V and 2 bases at J, with 21 bases between the two ends. Here the CDR3 DNA reads TGCAGTGCTAGACTGGTAGGGAGCGGGGGAACAAACACTGAAGCTTTCTTT. This translates into CSARLVGSGGTNTEAFF.

This chain links TRBV6-5 with TRBJ1-2, with D possibly matching TRBD1 (6 bases). The V and J ends lost 4 bases and 4 bases respectively, with 16 bases between them. The CDR3 length is 15 residues. Germline CDR1 reads MNHEY; CDR2 reads SVGAGI. CDR3 in DNA: TGTGCCAGCAGTTCTCCTGAAAGGGGGGTCTATGGCTACACCTTC. The encoded protein is CASSSPERGVYGYTF.

This clonotype was counted between two and nine times. The chain has TRBV4-2 and TRBJ1-2; D gene ambiguous. From germline, CDR1 is LGHNA and CDR2 YNFKEQ. CDR3 length: 14 amino acids. Trimming took off 1 base at V and 4 bases at J, with 10 bases between the two ends. CDR3 protein: CASSQAEAAYGYTF. As DNA, the CDR3 is TGTGCCAGCAGCCAAGCGGAGGCAGCCTATGGCTACACCTTC.

This clonotype was found a few times. The junction shows a germline mismatch at one end, possibly a read error. The V call is TRBV7-6, the J call TRBJ2-1; 8 bases match TRBD1. CDR1 is SGHVS and CDR2 is FNYEAQ in the germline V gene. This CDR3 is 18 amino acids long. The CDR3 DNA reads as TGTGCCAGCAGTTTAGCCCCCAATCAGGGGGCTCAAAGCAATGAGCAGTTCTTC. This gives the protein CASSLAPNQGAQSNEQFF. The complete variable domain, with remaining parts taken from reference TRBV7-6 and TRBJ2-1, reads GAGVSQSPRYKVTKRGQDVALRCDPISGHVSLYWYRQALGQGPEFLTYFNYEAQQDKSGLPNDRFSAERPEGSISTLTIQRTEQRDSAMYRCASSLAPNQGAQSNEQFFGPGTRLTVL.